Listed here are 23 T cell receptor beta chains from one sample, sequenced in a study of cytomegalovirus exposure and HLA in healthy donors. The PCR employed 60 Vbeta primers together with 13 Jbeta primers. Repertoires were generated with immunoSEQ multiplex PCR, while TCRdb's copy carries only in-frame clones and drops some. This table has 90,000 to 120,000 clones, roughly 71% appearing once. The sequenced sample was PBMCs. The receptor source for this set is a middle-aged man in good health and CMV-seropositive.

The chain uses TRBV27 and TRBJ2-7; 10 nucleotides line up with TRBD1. V lost 6 bases and J lost 7; bases outside the gene matches: 6. The CDR3 contains 13 residues. The V gene's germline CDR1 is MNHEY and CDR2 SMNVEV (reference sequence). CDR3 region: CASRRQGAEEQYF. The CDR3 DNA is TGTGCCAGCAGGCGACAGGGGGCTGAGGAGCAGTACTTC.

J is TRBJ2-7 and V is TRBV6-5; D is unclear. V was pared by 2 bases and J by 3 bases, with 17 bases between. The CDR3 has 16 amino acids. Germline-derived CDR1 and CDR2 are MNHEY and SVGAGI. The CDR3 region is CASSYLRRLAIYEQYV. DNA for the CDR3: TGTGCCAGCAGTTACCTTCGTCGACTGGCGATCTACGAGCAGTACGTC.

V is TRBV9 and J is TRBJ2-7; 11 nucleotides align to TRBD2. This CDR3 is built from 14 residues. Trimming cost V 4 bases and J 4 bases; bases outside gene matches: 4. Per the germline V gene, CDR1 is SGDLS and CDR2 is YYNGEE. Here the CDR3 DNA reads TGTGCCAGCAGCCCCGGGACTAGCGGTTACGAGCAGTACGTC. Encoded protein: CASSPGTSGYEQYV.

The chain has TRBV6-1 and TRBJ1-3, with TRBD1 matching over 7 bases. The CDR3 extends over 14 amino acids. After removal of 6 bases from V and 4 bases from J, the junction contained 6 bases not matched to a gene. Germline CDR1 and CDR2: MNHNS and SASEGT. CDR3 residues: CASRGGRGGNTIYF. The DNA of the CDR3 is TGTGCCAGCAGAGGGGGCAGGGGAGGAAACACCATATATTTT.

The chain links TRBV6-1 to TRBJ2-3, with 9 nucleotides matching TRBD2. Germline assignment: CDR1 MNHNS and CDR2 SASEGT. The V and J ends lost 7 bases and 3 bases, in that order; junction bases with no gene match: 5. The CDR3 length is 14 residues. The CDR3 coding sequence is TGTGCCAGCATCCTGAGCGGGAGGACAGATACGCAGTATTTT. Protein: CASILSGRTDTQYF.

This CDR3 is CASSQTGTEFSNYGYTF. CDR3 DNA sequence: TGCGCCAGCAGTCAAACCGGGACAGAATTTTCTAACTATGGCTACACCTTC. V gene TRBV23-1 combines with J gene TRBJ1-2; 7 nucleotides align to TRBD1. TRBV23-1 belongs to the ORF category, with a function that is uncertain. V lost 2 bases to trimming and J lost 0 bases; unmatched junction nucleotides: 9. The CDR3 consists of 17 residues.

V and J are TRBV30 and TRBJ1-4; TRBD1 matches at 7 bases. The CDR3 length is 15 residues. The J segment lost 7 bases and the V segment lost 0 bases, leaving 8 bases of the junction unmatched. Germline V gene lookup returns CDR1 GTSNPN and CDR2 SVGIG (reference sequence). In nucleotides, the CDR3 is TGTGCCTGGAGTGTACGGGCAGGGGGAGGTGAAAAACTGTTTTTT. This codes for CAWSVRAGGGEKLFF.

The DNA for the CDR3 is TGTGCCAGTCAGGACAGGGGATTCGGTCAGCCCCAGCATTTT. It codes for CASQDRGFGQPQHF. This chain links TRBV2 with TRBJ1-5; 9 bases align to TRBD1. The CDR3 is made up of 14 amino acids. CDR1 and CDR2 (germline): SNHLY, FYNNEI. After removal of 9 bases from V and 6 bases from J, the junction contained 9 bases not matched to a gene.

The gene calls are TRBV15 and TRBJ2-1, with TRBD1 matching 9 bases. J was trimmed by 6 bases and V by 7 bases; bases with no gene match: 10. CDR3 length equals 15 residues. Germline V CDR1 and CDR2: LNHNV, YYDKDF (reference sequence). The CDR3 region is CATTSDRGLTNEQFF. The CDR3 DNA reads TGTGCCACCACCTCGGACAGGGGCCTGACCAATGAGCAGTTCTTC.

The chain recombines TRBV20-1 with TRBJ1-2; the D is unclear. The CDR3 totals 11 residues. With 3 bases removed from V and 1 base from J, the gap between germline ends came to 3 bases. CDR1 is DFQATT, CDR2 SNEGSKA, per germline (reference sequence). CDR3 in DNA: TGCAGTGCTAGTATTAACTATGGCTACACCTTC. Translation: CSASINYGYTF.

V is TRBV5-6 and J is TRBJ1-1; TRBD1 matches 9 bases. This CDR3 has 14 residues. Trimming took 0 bases from V and 6 from J; bases not matched to a gene: 3. Germline V gives CDR1 SGHDT, CDR2 YYEEEE. CDR3 residues: CASSLVQGASEAFF. The CDR3 nucleotides read TGTGCCAGCAGCTTGGTACAGGGGGCCTCTGAAGCTTTCTTT.

The V gene is TRBV10-3, the J gene TRBJ2-5; D might be TRBD2 (6 bases). V lost 6 bases and J lost 2, with 10 bases in between. Germline V gene lookup returns CDR1 ENHRY and CDR2 SYGVKD. The CDR3 is 13 residues long. The CDR3 here is CAISRDSQETQYF. The CDR3 DNA reads TGTGCCATCAGCCGGGACTCTCAAGAGACCCAGTACTTC.

The chain has TRBV5-1 and TRBJ2-7, with D possibly matching TRBD1 (5 bases). The CDR3 length is 14 residues. The V gene lost 0 bases and the J gene lost 5 bases, with 12 bases spanning the gap. Germline lookup yields CDR1 SGHRS and CDR2 YFSETQ. CDR3 residues: CASSLAAGNNEQYF. CDR3 coding DNA: TGCGCCAGCAGCTTGGCCGCAGGGAACAACGAGCAGTACTTC.

The chain joins TRBV19 to TRBJ1-3, with 10 positions matching TRBD1. Germline CDR1 and CDR2: LNHDA and SQIVND (reference sequence). This CDR3 has 16 amino acids. V lost 5 bases and J lost 1; bases outside the gene matches: 5. For the CDR3, the DNA is TGTGCCAGTAGTTACCTGGACAGGGGGTCTGGAAACACCATATATTTT. The encoded protein is CASSYLDRGSGNTIYF.

This chain uses TRBV10-3 with TRBJ1-5; 9 nucleotides align to TRBD1. This CDR3 region has 15 residues. After removal of 0 bases from V and 7 bases from J, the junction contained 4 bases not matched to a gene. Looked up from germline, CDR1 is ENHRY and CDR2 is SYGVKD. The CDR3 bases are TGTGCCATCAGTGAGTCGGGACAGGGAAGCCAGCCCCAGCATTTT. Translation gives CAISESGQGSQPQHF.

The chain combines TRBV14 with TRBJ2-3; D is undetermined. Germline values: CDR1 SGHDN, CDR2 FVKESK. The CDR3 consists of 13 residues. Trimming took off 2 bases at V and 5 bases at J, with 8 bases between the two ends. The CDR3, as DNA: TGTGCCAGCAGCCAATTTCAAAAAGATACGCAGTATTTT. This translates into CASSQFQKDTQYF.

The chain recombines TRBV4-1 with TRBJ1-1; 9 nucleotides match TRBD1. The CDR3 spans 14 residues. With V trimmed by 3 bases and J by 1 base, 0 bases remained unmatched. CDR1 MGHRA and CDR2 YSYEKL come from the germline V gene. CDR3 DNA sequence: TGCGCCAGCAGCCAGACAGGGGGGAACACTGAAGCTTTCTTT. Its protein is CASSQTGGNTEAFF.

In this sample, this clone turned up a few times. The V call is TRBV5-1, the J call TRBJ1-1; D is unresolved. This CDR3 region has 13 residues. Trimming pared 0 bases from V and 4 bases from J, leaving 7 bases between. CDR1 is SGHRS, CDR2 YFSETQ, per germline. The CDR3 loop reads CASSLGGSTEAFF. The CDR3, as DNA: TGCGCCAGCAGCTTGGGAGGGAGCACTGAAGCTTTCTTT. Together with reference TRBV5-1 and TRBJ1-1, the CDR3 gives the full variable domain: KAGVTQTPRYLIKTRGQQVTLSCSPISGHRSVSWYQQTPGQGLQFLFEYFSETQRNKGNFPGRFSGRQFSNSRSEMNVSTLELGDSALYLCASSLGGSTEAFFGQGTRLTVV.

This chain uses TRBV27 with TRBJ2-7; D is possibly TRBD2 (6 bases). Germline CDR1 reads MNHEY; CDR2 reads SMNVEV (reference sequence). This CDR3 region has 13 residues. V was cut by 0 bases and J by 7 bases, with 10 bases left in between. The CDR3 DNA reads TGTGCCAGCAGTTTATCGGGGAGCGGGGAGCAGTACGTC. Translation: CASSLSGSGEQYV.

CDR3 loop: CSARADMEQFF. For the CDR3, the DNA is TGCAGTGCTAGAGCCGACATGGAGCAGTTCTTC. The rearrangement links TRBV20-1 to TRBJ2-1; no firm D call. From germline, CDR1 is DFQATT and CDR2 SNEGSKA (reference sequence). This CDR3 is 11 amino acids long. V dropped 1 base and J dropped 10 bases, with 8 bases sitting between them.

V and J are TRBV6-5 and TRBJ2-5; TRBD2 matches at 7 bases. CDR3 length equals 14 residues. From germline, CDR1 is MNHEY and CDR2 SVGAGI. With V trimmed by 4 bases and J by 4 bases, 6 bases remained unmatched. The CDR3 protein is CASSSGLGPETQYF. The CDR3, as DNA: TGTGCCAGCAGTTCCGGACTAGGCCCAGAGACCCAGTACTTC.

This sequence joins TRBV9 and TRBJ2-5, with TRBD2 identical over 7 bases. The CDR3 is 15 residues long. Germline lookup yields CDR1 SGDLS and CDR2 YYNGEE. The junction had 7 bases not matched to a gene; V was cut back by 2 bases and J by 3 bases. The CDR3 spells CASSVSLAEKETQYF. CDR3 DNA: TGTGCCAGCAGCGTTTCCCTAGCGGAGAAAGAGACCCAGTACTTC.

The rearrangement links TRBV7-3 to TRBJ2-2, with TRBD2 identical over 10 bases. The CDR3 is made up of 16 amino acids. V gave up 5 bases and J gave up 0 bases; unmatched junction bases: 3. Germline CDR1 SGHTA, CDR2 FQGTGA. Here the CDR3 reads CASSPSGSSNTGELFF. Written as DNA, the CDR3 is TGTGCCAGCAGCCCTAGCGGGAGTTCGAACACCGGGGAGCTGTTTTTT.